The T cell receptor (beta chain) described here comes from a study of PD-1 blockade in classical Hodgkin lymphoma. Findings of the study overall: Exclusion was applied to patients who started nivolumab under 1 year after ASCT.

The method was immunoSEQ multiplex PCR; TCRdb's version includes in-frame clones alone and lacks a portion of them. This table has 4,500 to 6,000 clones, approximately 68% appearing once. This clone has more than one count but fewer than ten. The target antigen is unknown. Specified time point: cycle 4 day 1 (C4D1), after about 6 weeks of nivolumab. Each of the patients experienced relapse following autologous stem cell transplantation, and their brentuximab vedotin exposure differed. By magnetic negative selection, CD8+ T cells were isolated from the thawed PBMCs. Between the trimmed V and J ends, which lost 5 bases and 4 bases, there was a span of 8 bases. The CDR3 is made up of 12 amino acids. The germline CDR1 and CDR2 sequences are LNHDA and SQIVND (reference sequence).

This receptor was obtained from a human donor with classical Hodgkin lymphoma. The material was CD8+ T cells from blood, obtained before the fourth cycle of nivolumab. V gene TRBV19 combines with J gene TRBJ1-2; D might be TRBD1 (6 bases). The CDR3 DNA sequence: TGTGCCAGTAGTCGGGGGCTCTATGGCTACACCTTC. As protein: CASSRGLYGYTF.